The rows below give T cell receptor beta chains drawn from one sample of a study of read filtering for tumor transcriptome and immune sequencing. TCRdb redid the calling of the reads with MiXCR, one entry per CDR3 protein. The sample includes 57,000 or so distinct CDR3 sequences, approximately 19% seen only once; the top ten take around an eighth. Sequences were obtained from a population of CD138-negative cells sorted from bone marrow. The receptors were sampled from a donor at least 40 years old with multiple myeloma. CDR3s include the opening cysteine and the closing phenylalanine or tryptophan. Each record gives: V gene, D gene, clone size, J gene, CDR3 protein, CDR3 DNA. D genes are given only for firm matches. Not every row has a clone size; where given, it reads once, few, many or a size class.

TRBV5-1	TRBD1	few	TRBJ1-5	CASSEGTGRSQPQHF	TGCGCCAGCAGCGAGGGGACAGGAAGAAGTCAGCCCCAGCATTTT
TRBV10-3	-	many	TRBJ1-1	CAISESSGAEEAFF	TGTGCCATCAGTGAGTCCTCCGGGGCAGAGGAAGCTTTCTTT
TRBV20-1	TRBD2	many	TRBJ2-7	CSARRTRVGTTPYEQYF	TGCAGTGCTAGAAGGACTAGGGTGGGGACCACCCCCTACGAGCAGTACTTC
TRBV6-1	-	-	TRBJ2-1	CASKSGFPSNEQFF	TGTGCCAGCAAGTCGGGTTTCCCCAGCAATGAGCAGTTCTTC
TRBV6-2/TRBV6-3	-	many	TRBJ2-3	CASTPRRTDTQYF	TGTGCCAGCACTCCGAGGCGGACAGATACGCAGTATTTT
TRBV19	-	many	TRBJ2-3	CASSRQGSGTDTQYF	TGTGCCAGTAGTCGCCAAGGGAGCGGCACAGATACGCAGTATTTT
TRBV28	TRBD1	many	TRBJ2-1	CASRLPTGGDEQFF	TGTGCCAGCAGACTTCCCACAGGGGGTGATGAGCAGTTCTTC
TRBV5-1	TRBD2	many	TRBJ2-3	CAGSLALAGAGTDTQYF	TGCGCCGGCAGCTTGGCTCTAGCGGGGGCCGGCACAGATACGCAGTATTTT
TRBV7-2	-	many	TRBJ2-5	CASSLTRSVETQYF	TGTGCCAGCAGCTTAACTAGATCAGTCGAGACCCAGTACTTC
TRBV14	-	many	TRBJ2-1	CASSQGDKRVEQFF	TGTGCCAGCAGCCAAGGAGACAAGCGGGTTGAGCAGTTCTTC
TRBV12-3/TRBV12-4	-	few	TRBJ1-3	CASSPGLGNTIYF	TGTGCCAGCAGCCCAGGCCTGGGAAACACCATATATTTT
TRBV11-3	-	many	TRBJ2-5	CASSLGGGKLQETQYF	TGTGCCAGCAGCTTGGGAGGCGGGAAATTACAAGAGACCCAGTACTTC
TRBV7-9	-	many	TRBJ1-1	CASSLTGKAGKTEAFF	TGTGCCAGCAGCTTAACGGGGAAGGCAGGGAAGACTGAAGCTTTCTTT
TRBV20-1	TRBD1	many	TRBJ2-7	CSASPLQGIGSYEQYF	TGCAGTGCTAGCCCATTACAGGGGATTGGCTCCTACGAGCAGTACTTC
TRBV4-1	-	many	TRBJ2-7	CASSQDDRGIYEQYF	TGCGCCAGCAGCCAAGATGATCGGGGGATATACGAGCAGTACTTC
TRBV20-1	TRBD2	many	TRBJ2-7	CSALPGLAKAYEQYF	TGCAGTGCTCTCCCGGGACTAGCGAAAGCCTACGAGCAGTACTTC
TRBV20-1	-	many	TRBJ1-5	CSARDGWAAGNQPQHF	TGCAGTGCTAGAGATGGTTGGGCGGCGGGCAATCAGCCCCAGCATTTT
TRBV5-1	-	many	TRBJ1-6	CASSLVGTDSPLHF	TGCGCCAGCAGCTTGGTCGGGACGGATTCACCCCTCCACTTT
TRBV5-1	-	-	TRBJ1-2	CASSLDPGSYGYTF	TGCGCCAGCAGCTTGGACCCAGGAAGCTATGGCTACACCTTC
TRBV5-8	-	many	TRBJ1-2	CASTPGKGFYGYTF	TGTGCCTCAACCCCGGGGAAGGGTTTTTATGGCTACACCTTC
TRBV27	-	few	TRBJ2-5	CASSRKPQETQYF	TGTGCCAGCAGCAGGAAGCCCCAAGAGACCCAGTACTTC
TRBV7-9	TRBD1	many	TRBJ2-7	CASSLVTGVNEQYF	TGTGCCAGCAGCTTAGTTACAGGGGTCAACGAGCAGTACTTC
TRBV20-1	-	many	TRBJ2-7	CSARVSGQIYEQYF	TGCAGTGCTAGAGTTTCAGGACAGATATACGAGCAGTACTTC
TRBV7-9	-	many	TRBJ1-6	CASRPNGLQGALNSPLHF	TGTGCCAGCAGACCAAACGGCTTACAGGGAGCCCTTAATTCACCCCTCCACTTT
TRBV24-1	-	many	TRBJ2-3	CATSDHGVGTDTQYF	TGTGCCACCAGTGACCACGGGGTGGGCACAGATACGCAGTATTTT
TRBV11-2	-	many	TRBJ2-1	CASSQGTGAYNEQFF	TGTGCCAGCAGCCAAGGGACTGGAGCCTACAATGAGCAGTTCTTC
TRBV20-1	-	many	TRBJ2-5	CSPALTGLGTQYF	TGCAGTCCAGCCCTGACAGGTTTAGGGACCCAGTACTTC
TRBV2	-	-	TRBJ1-2	CASSVRDGYTF	TGTGCCAGCAGTGTTCGGGACGGCTACACCTTC